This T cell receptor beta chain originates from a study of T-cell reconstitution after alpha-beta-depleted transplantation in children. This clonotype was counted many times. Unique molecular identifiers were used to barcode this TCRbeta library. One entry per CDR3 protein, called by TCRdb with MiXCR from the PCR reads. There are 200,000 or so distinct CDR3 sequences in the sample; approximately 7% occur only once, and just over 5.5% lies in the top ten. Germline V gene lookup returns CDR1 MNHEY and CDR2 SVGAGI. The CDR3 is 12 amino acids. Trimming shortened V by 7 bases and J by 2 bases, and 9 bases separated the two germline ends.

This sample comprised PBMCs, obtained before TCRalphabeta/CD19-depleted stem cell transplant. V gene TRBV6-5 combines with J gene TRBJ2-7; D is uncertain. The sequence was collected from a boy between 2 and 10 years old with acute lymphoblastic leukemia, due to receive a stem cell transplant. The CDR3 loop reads CASKTPPYEQYF. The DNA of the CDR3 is TGTGCCAGCAAAACCCCACCCTACGAGCAGTACTTC.